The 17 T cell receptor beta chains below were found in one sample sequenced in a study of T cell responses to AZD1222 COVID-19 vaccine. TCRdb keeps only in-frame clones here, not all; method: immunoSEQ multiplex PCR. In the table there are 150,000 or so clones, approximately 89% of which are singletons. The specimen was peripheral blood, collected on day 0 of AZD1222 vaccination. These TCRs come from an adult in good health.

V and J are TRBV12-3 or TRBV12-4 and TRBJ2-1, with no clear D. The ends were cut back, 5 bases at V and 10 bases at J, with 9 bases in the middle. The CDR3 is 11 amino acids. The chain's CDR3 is CASSPGPEQFF. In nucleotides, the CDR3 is TGTGCCAGCAGTCCGGGCCCAGAGCAGTTCTTC.

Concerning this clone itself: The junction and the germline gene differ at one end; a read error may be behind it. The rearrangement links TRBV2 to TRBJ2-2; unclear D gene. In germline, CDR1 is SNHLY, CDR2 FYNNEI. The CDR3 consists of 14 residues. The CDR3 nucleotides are TGTGCCAGTAGTGAAGCGCTTACTTTCGGGGAGCTGTTTTTT. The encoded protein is CASSEALTFGELFF.

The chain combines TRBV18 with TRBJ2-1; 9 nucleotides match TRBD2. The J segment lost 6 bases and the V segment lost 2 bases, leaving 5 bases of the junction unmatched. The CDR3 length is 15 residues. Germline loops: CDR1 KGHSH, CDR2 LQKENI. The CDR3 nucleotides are TGTGCCAGCTCACCAAAGGCGGGAGGGAGCAATGAGCAGTTCTTC. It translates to CASSPKAGGSNEQFF.

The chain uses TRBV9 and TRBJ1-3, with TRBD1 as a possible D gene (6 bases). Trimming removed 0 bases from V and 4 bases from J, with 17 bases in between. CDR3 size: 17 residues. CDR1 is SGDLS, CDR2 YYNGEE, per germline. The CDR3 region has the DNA TGTGCCAGCAGCGTAGAGGGGGGGTCTCGACCCGGAAACACCATATATTTT. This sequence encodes CASSVEGGSRPGNTIYF.

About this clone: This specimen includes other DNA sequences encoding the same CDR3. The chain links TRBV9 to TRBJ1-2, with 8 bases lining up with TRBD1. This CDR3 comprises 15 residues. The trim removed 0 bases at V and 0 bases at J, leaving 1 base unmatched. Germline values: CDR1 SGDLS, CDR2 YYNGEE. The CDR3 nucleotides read TGTGCCAGCAGCGTAGGGGGACAGGCTAACTATGGCTACACCTTC. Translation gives CASSVGGQANYGYTF.

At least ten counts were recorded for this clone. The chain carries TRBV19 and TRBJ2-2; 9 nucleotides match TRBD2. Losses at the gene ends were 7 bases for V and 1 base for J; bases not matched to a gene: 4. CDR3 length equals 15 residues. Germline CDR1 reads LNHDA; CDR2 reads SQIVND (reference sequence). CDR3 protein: CASTRLAENTGELFF. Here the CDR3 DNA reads TGTGCCAGTACCAGACTAGCGGAGAACACCGGGGAGCTGTTTTTT.

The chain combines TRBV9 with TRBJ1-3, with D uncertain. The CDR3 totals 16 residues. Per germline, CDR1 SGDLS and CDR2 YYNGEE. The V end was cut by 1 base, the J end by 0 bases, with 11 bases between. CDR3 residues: CASSVIPESSGNTIYF. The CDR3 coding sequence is TGTGCCAGCAGCGTAATTCCCGAAAGCTCTGGAAACACCATATATTTT.

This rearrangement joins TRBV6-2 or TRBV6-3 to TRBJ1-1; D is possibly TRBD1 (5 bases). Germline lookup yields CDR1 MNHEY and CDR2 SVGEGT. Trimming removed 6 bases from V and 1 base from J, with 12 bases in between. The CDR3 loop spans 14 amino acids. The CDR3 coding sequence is TGTGCCAGCAGATACCTGACAGAGAACACTGAAGCTTTCTTT. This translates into CASRYLTENTEAFF.

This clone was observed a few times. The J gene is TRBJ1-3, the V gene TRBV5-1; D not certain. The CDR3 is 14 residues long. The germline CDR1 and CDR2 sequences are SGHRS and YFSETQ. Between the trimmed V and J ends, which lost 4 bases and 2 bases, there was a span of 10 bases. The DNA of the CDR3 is TGCGCCAGCAGCGAAACCAATACTGGAAACACCATATATTTT. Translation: CASSETNTGNTIYF.

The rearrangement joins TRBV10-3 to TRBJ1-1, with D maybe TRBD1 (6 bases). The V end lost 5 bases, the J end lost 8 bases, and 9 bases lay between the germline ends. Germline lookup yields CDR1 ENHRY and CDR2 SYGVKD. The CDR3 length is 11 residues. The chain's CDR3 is CAISRGSEAFF. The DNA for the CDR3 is TGTGCCATCAGTAGGGGGTCGGAAGCTTTCTTT.

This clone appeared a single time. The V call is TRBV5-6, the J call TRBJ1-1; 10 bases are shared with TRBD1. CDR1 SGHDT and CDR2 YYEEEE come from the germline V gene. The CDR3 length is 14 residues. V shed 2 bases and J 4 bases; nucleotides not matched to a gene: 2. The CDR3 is CASSFRDRGTEAFF. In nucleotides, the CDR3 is TGTGCCAGCAGCTTTCGGGACAGGGGCACTGAAGCTTTCTTT.

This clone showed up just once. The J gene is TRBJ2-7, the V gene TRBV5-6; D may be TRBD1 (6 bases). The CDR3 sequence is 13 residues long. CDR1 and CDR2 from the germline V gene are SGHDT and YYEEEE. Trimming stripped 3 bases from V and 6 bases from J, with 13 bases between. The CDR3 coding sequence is TGTGCCAGCAGCTCCCCCAGGGGTTCCGAGCAGTACTTC. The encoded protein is CASSSPRGSEQYF.

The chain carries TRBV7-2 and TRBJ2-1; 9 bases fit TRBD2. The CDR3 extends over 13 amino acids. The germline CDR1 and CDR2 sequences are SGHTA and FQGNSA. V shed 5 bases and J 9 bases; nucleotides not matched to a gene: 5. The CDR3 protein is CASSQAGGAEQFF. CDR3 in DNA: TGTGCCAGCAGCCAGGCGGGAGGGGCTGAGCAGTTCTTC.

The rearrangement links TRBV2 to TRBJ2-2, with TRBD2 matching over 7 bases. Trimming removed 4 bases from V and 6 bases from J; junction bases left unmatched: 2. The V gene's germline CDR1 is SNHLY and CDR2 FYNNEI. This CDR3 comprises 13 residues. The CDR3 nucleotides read TGTGCCAGCAGTGGAACTAGCGCCGGGGAGCTGTTTTTT. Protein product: CASSGTSAGELFF.

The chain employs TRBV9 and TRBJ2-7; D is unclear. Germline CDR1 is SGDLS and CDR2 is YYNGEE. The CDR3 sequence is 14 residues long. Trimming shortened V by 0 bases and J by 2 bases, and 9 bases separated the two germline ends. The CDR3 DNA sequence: TGTGCCAGCAGCGTAGGACTGCTAACCTACGAGCAGTACTTC. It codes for CASSVGLLTYEQYF.

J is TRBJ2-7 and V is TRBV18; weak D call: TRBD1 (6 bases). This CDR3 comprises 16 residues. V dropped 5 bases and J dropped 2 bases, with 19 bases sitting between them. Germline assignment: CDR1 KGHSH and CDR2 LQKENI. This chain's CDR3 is CASSANLGQYAYEQYF. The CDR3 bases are TGTGCCAGCTCAGCCAACCTAGGACAGTACGCCTACGAGCAGTACTTC.

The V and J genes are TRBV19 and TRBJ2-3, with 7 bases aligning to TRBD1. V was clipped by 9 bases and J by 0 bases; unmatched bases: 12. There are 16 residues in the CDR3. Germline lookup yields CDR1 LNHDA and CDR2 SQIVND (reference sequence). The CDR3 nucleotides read TGTGCCAGCTCCCTATCGGGACAGTTCAGCACAGATACGCAGTATTTT. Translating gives CASSLSGQFSTDTQYF.